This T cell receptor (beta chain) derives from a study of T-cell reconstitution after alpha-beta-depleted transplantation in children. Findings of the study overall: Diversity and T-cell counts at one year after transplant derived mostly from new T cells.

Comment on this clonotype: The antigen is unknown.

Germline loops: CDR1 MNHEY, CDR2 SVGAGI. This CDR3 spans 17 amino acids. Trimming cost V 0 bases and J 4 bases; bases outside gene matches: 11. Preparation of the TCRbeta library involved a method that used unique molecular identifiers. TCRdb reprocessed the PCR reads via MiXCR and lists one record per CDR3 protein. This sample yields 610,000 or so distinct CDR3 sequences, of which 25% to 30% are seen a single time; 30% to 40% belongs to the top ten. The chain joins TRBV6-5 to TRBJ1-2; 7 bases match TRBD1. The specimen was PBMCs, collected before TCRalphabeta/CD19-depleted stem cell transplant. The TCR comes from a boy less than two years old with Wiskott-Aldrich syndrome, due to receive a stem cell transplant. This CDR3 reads CASSYSIFTGVFYGYTF. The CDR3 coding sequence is TGTGCCAGCAGTTACTCGATATTTACAGGGGTCTTCTATGGCTACACCTTC.